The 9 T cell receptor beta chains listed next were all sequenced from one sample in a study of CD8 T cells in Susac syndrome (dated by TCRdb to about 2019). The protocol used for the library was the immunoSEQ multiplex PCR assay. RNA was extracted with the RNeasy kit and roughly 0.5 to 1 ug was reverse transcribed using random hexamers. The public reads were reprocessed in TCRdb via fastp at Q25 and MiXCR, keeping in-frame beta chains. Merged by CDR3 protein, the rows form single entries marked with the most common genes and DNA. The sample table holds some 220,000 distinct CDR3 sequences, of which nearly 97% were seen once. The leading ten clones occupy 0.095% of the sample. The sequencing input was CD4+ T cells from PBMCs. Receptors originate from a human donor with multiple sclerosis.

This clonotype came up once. The CDR3 DNA sequence: TGTGCCAGCAGCCTTCAGAACGGCGGCTACGAGCAGTACTTC. Translating gives CASSLQNGGYEQYF. The rearrangement uses TRBV5-4 and TRBJ2-7, with D hard to call. V lost 4 bases and J 3 bases, leaving 14 bases between the germline ends. This CDR3 contains 14 residues. Germline values: CDR1 SGHNT, CDR2 YYREEE (reference sequence).

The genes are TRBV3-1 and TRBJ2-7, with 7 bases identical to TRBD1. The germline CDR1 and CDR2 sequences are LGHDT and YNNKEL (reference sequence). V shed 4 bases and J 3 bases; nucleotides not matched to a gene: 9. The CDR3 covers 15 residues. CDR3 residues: CASSLERGGSYEQYF. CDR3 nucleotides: TGTGCCAGCAGCCTAGAGCGAGGGGGCAGCTACGAGCAGTACTTC.

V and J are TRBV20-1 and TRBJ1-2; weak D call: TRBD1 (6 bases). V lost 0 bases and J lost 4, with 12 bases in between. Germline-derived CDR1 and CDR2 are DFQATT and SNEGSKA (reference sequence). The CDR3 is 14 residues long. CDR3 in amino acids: CSARDGRGGYGYTF. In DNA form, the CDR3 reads TGCAGTGCTAGAGATGGAAGAGGGGGCTATGGCTACACCTTC.

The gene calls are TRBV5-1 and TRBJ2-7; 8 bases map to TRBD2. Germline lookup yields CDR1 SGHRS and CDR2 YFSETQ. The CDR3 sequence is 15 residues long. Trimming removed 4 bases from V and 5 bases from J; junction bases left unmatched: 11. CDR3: CASSPDSGGSHEQYF. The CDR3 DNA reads TGCGCCAGCAGCCCCGACAGCGGGGGTTCCCACGAGCAGTACTTC.

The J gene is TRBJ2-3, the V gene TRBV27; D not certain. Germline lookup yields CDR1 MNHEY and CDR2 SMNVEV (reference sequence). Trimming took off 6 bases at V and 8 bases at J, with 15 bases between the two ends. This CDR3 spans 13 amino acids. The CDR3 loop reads CASSPYEESTQYF. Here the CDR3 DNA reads TGTGCCAGCAGCCCCTATGAGGAGAGTACGCAGTATTTT.

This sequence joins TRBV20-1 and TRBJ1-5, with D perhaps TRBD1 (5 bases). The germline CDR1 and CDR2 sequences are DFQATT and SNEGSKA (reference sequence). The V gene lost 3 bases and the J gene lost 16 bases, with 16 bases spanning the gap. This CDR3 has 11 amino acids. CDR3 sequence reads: CSASAGTDHHF. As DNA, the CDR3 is TGCAGTGCTAGCGCCGGGACGGATCACCATTTT.

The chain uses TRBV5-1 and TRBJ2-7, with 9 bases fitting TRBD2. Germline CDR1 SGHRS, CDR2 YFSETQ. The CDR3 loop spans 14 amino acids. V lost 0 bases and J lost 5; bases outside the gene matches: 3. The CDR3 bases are TGCGCCAGCAGCTTGGGTAGCGGGGGCAACGAGCAGTACTTC. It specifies CASSLGSGGNEQYF.

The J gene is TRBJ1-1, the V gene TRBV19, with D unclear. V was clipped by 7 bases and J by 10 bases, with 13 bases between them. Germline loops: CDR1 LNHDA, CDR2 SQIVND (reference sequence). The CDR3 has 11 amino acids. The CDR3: CASTVGLAAFF. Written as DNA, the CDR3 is TGTGCCAGTACCGTCGGATTGGCAGCTTTCTTT.

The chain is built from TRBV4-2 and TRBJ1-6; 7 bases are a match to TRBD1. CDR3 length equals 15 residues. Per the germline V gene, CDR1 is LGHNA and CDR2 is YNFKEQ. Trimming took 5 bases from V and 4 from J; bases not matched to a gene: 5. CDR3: CASSDHRGYNSPLHF. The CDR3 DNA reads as TGTGCCAGCAGCGATCACAGGGGTTATAATTCACCCCTCCACTTT.